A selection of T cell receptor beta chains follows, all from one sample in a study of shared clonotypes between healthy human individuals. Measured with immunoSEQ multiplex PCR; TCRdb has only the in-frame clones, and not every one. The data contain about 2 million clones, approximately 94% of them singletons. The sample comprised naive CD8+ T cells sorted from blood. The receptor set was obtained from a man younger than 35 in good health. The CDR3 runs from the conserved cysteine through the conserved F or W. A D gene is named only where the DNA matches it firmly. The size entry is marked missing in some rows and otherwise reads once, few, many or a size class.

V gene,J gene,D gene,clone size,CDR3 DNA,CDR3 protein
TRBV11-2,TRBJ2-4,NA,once,TGTGCCAGCAGCTTTTGGGAGGCCAAAAACATTCAGTACTTC,CASSFWEAKNIQYF
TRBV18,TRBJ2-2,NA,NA,TGTGCCAGCTCACCACCGTCTCCAGGGGATCCCGGGGAGCTGTTTTTT,CASSPPSPGDPGELFF
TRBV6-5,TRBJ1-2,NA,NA,TGTGCCAGCAGTTATGGCGGGGGTTCATATGGCTACACCTTC,CASSYGGGSYGYTF
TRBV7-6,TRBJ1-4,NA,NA,TGTGCCAGCAGCTTAGAGGAGCGCATTAATGAAAAACTGTTTTTT,CASSLEERINEKLFF
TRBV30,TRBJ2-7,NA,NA,TGTGCCTGGAGTGTAGGATCGGCAGGCTACGAGCAGTACTTC,CAWSVGSAGYEQYF
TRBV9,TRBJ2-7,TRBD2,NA,TGTGCCAGCAGCGTGTCCGGGACTAGCGGTTACGAGCAGTACTTC,CASSVSGTSGYEQYF
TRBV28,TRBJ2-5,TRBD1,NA,TGTGCCAGCAGTATTTACAGGGGACAAACTCAAGAGACCCAGTACTTC,CASSIYRGQTQETQYF
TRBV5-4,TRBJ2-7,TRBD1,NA,TGTGCCAGCAGCCGCATTGGGACCGGGACAGACTCCTACGAGCAGTACTTC,CASSRIGTGTDSYEQYF
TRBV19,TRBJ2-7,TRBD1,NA,TGTGCCAGTAGCAGGACAGGGGCCGAGCAGTACTTC,CASSRTGAEQYF
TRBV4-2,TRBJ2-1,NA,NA,TGTGCCAGCAGCCAAGGACTACTAGCCTCCCAAAACAATGAGCAGTTCTTC,CASSQGLLASQNNEQFF
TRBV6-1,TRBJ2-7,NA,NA,TGTGCCACCTGGGACGTTGCTGCGGACGAGCAGTACTTC,CATWDVAADEQYF
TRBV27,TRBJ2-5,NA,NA,TGTGCCAGCAGTTTTAGGGGGGAAGAGACCCAGTACTTC,CASSFRGEETQYF
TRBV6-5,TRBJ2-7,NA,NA,TGTGCCAGCAGTTACTGGCAGGGAGTTTCCTACGAGCAGTACTTC,CASSYWQGVSYEQYF
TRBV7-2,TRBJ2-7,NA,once,TGTGCCAGCAGCTGGCCCGGGGGCGAGCAGTACTTC,CASSWPGGEQYF
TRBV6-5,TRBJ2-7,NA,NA,TGTGCCAGCAACAAGAGGTCAGGTTACTACGAGCAGTACTTC,CASNKRSGYYEQYF
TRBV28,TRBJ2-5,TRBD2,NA,TGTGCCAGCAGCTTAGCGGGGGGGCCGGAGACCCAGTACTTC,CASSLAGGPETQYF
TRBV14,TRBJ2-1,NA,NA,TGTGCCAGCAGCCGTACAGAGGGTGCGGGCTACAATGAGCAGTTCTTC,CASSRTEGAGYNEQFF
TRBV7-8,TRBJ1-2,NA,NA,TGTGCCAGCAGCCCCACAGGCTCCGCTGGCTATGGCTACACCTTC,CASSPTGSAGYGYTF
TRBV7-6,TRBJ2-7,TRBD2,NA,TGTGCCAGCACCGGGGGGGGCAGGGCCCATGGGTGGGAGCAGTACTTC,CASTGGGRAHGWEQYF
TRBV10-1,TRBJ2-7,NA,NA,TGCGCCAGCAGTGATGGCTACGAGCAGTACTTC,CASSDGYEQYF
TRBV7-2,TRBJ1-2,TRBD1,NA,TGTGCCGGAAGTTGGTCGGACAGGGGGCGCGGAGGCTATGGCTACACCTTC,CAGSWSDRGRGGYGYTF
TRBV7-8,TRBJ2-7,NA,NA,TGTGCCAGCAGCTTAGAGGGGGACCCAGGGTCTTACGAGCAGTACTTC,CASSLEGDPGSYEQYF
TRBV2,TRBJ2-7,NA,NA,TGTGCCAGCACGACGGGGCAAACCTACGAGCAGTACTTC,CASTTGQTYEQYF
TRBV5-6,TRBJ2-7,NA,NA,TGTGCCAGCAGCTCCGGACCAAACTCCTACGAGCAGTACTTC,CASSSGPNSYEQYF
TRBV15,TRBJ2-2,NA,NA,TGTGCCACCAGCAGTTCGGCCGGCACCGGGGAGCTGTTTTTT,CATSSSAGTGELFF
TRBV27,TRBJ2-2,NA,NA,TGTGCCAGCAGTCCCCAGACGGGAACGAACACCGGGGAGCTGTTTTTT,CASSPQTGTNTGELFF
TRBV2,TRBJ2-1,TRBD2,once,TGTGCCAGCAGCGCTCCGGGACTAGGGGAAGACAATGAGCAGTTCTTC,CASSAPGLGEDNEQFF
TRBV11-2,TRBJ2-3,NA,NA,TGTGCCAGCAGCCCGACAGTAAGGGTCCCAGATACGCAGTATTTT,CASSPTVRVPDTQYF
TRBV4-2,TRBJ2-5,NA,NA,TGTGCCGCCCAGGGGACTAACCAAGAGACCCAGTACTTC,CAAQGTNQETQYF
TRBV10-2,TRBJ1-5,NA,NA,TGCGCCCTCCAAGACGGGAAGGGACAGCCCCAGCATTTT,CALQDGKGQPQHF
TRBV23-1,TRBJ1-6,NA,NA,TGCGCCAGCAGTCGAGCTCCCGGGAGTTATAATTCACCCCTCCACTTT,CASSRAPGSYNSPLHF
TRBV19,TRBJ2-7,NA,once,TGTGCCAGTAGTCCCAATTGGGCAGGGGAGGAGAACGAGCAGTACTTC,CASSPNWAGEENEQYF
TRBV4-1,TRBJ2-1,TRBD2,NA,TGCGCCAGCAGCCAACCGCGGGAGGCGGGGAATGAGCAGTTCTTC,CASSQPREAGNEQFF
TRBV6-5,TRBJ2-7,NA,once,TGTGCCAGCAGTTACGCAGCCCGGGTTGGCGAGCAGTACTTC,CASSYAARVGEQYF
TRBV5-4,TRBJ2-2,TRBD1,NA,TGTGCCAGCAGCTCGGACAGGGACAGCGATCCTTACGCGAACACCGGGGAGCTGTTTTTT,CASSSDRDSDPYANTGELFF
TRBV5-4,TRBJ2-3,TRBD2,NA,TGTGCCAGCAGCTTGGGGGACTACCTTGGGACAGATACGCAGTATTTT,CASSLGDYLGTDTQYF
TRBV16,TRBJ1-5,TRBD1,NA,TGTGCCAGCAGCCAATCGGCAGTCAGGGGGGAGCCCCAGCATTTT,CASSQSAVRGEPQHF
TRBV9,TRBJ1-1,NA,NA,TGTGCCAGCAGCAAAAAAGGAGTGGGGACTGAAGCTTTCTTT,CASSKKGVGTEAFF
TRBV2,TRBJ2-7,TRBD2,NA,TGTGCCAGCAGTGAAATGACTAGCGGGGTGTCGGGGCAGTACTTC,CASSEMTSGVSGQYF
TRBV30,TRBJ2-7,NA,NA,TGTGCCTGGAGTGAGACAGGGAGGTACGAGCAGTACTTC,CAWSETGRYEQYF
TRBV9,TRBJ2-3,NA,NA,TGTGCCAGCAGCGCGAGTGGGAACACAGATACGCAGTATTTT,CASSASGNTDTQYF
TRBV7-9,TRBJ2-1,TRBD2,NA,TGTGCCAGCAGCGAAGGTAGCGGGGGGGTGTTTCCTGAGCAGTTCTTC,CASSEGSGGVFPEQFF
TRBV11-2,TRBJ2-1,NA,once,TGTGCCAGCAGCTTAGGCTATGAGCAGTTCTTC,CASSLGYEQFF
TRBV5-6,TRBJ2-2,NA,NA,TGTGCCAGCAGCTTGGGAGTGGACACCGGGGAGCTGTTTTTT,CASSLGVDTGELFF
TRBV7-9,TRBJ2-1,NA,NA,TGTGCCAGCAGCCCTGGGCCTGAGCAGTTCTTC,CASSPGPEQFF
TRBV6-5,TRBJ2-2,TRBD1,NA,TGTGCCAGCAGTTATTCCCAGGGGGTTCACACCGGGGAGCTGTTTTTT,CASSYSQGVHTGELFF
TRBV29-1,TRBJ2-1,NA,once,TGCAGCGTTGAATCCGGGAAGAACAATGAGCAGTTCTTC,CSVESGKNNEQFF
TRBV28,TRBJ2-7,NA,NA,TGTGCCAGCAGTTCGGCAGTAAAAATATACGAGCAGTACTTC,CASSSAVKIYEQYF
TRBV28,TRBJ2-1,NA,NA,TGTGCCAGCAGTTGGGGGAATGAGCAGTTCTTC,CASSWGNEQFF
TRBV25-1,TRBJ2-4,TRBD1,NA,TGTGCCAGCAGTGACCAGACAGGGACGAACATTCAGTACTTC,CASSDQTGTNIQYF
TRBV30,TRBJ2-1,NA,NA,TGTGCCTGGAGTATAGGGACGGGAGTCTCCAATGAGCAGTTCTTC,CAWSIGTGVSNEQFF
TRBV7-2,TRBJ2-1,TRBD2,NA,TGTGCCAGCAGCTCTGCGGGAGGGCCCTACAATGAGCAGTTCTTC,CASSSAGGPYNEQFF
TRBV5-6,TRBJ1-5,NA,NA,TGTGCCAGCAGCTTCTGGACCGGAAACACGCCCCAGCATTTT,CASSFWTGNTPQHF
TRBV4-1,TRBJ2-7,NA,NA,TGCGCCAGCAGCCAAAGTCTTTACTACGAGCAGTACTTC,CASSQSLYYEQYF
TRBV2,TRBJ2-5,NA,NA,TGTGCCAGCAGCCCAGAAGAGACCCAGTACTTC,CASSPEETQYF
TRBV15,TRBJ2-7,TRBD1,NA,TGTGCCACCACCCACCGGGACAGGGCCTACGAGCAGTACTTC,CATTHRDRAYEQYF
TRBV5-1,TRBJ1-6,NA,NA,TGCGCCAGCAGCTTGGACGGGGGCTTATCCTATAATTCACCCCTCCACTTT,CASSLDGGLSYNSPLHF
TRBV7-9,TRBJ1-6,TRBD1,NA,TGTGCCAGCAGCAATCAGGGGGGACAGGGTAATTCACCCCTCCACTTT,CASSNQGGQGNSPLHF